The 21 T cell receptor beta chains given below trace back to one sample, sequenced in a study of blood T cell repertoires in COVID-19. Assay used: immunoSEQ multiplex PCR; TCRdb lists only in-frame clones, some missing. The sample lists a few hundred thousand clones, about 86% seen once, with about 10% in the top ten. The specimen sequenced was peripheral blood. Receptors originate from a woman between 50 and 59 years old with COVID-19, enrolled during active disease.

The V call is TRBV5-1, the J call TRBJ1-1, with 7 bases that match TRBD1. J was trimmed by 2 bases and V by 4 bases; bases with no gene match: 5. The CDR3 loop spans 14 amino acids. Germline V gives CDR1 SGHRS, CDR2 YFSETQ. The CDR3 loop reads CASSQGQTNTEAFF. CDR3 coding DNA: TGCGCCAGCAGCCAGGGACAGACAAACACTGAAGCTTTCTTT. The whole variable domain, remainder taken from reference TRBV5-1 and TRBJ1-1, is KAGVTQTPRYLIKTRGQQVTLSCSPISGHRSVSWYQQTPGQGLQFLFEYFSETQRNKGNFPGRFSGRQFSNSRSEMNVSTLELGDSALYLCASSQGQTNTEAFFGQGTRLTVV.

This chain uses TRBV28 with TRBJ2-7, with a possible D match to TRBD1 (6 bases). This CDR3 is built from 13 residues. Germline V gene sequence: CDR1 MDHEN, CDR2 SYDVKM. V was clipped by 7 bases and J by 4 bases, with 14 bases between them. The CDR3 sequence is CASTQGLGYEQYV. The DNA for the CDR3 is TGTGCCAGCACCCAGGGGTTGGGGTACGAGCAGTACGTC.

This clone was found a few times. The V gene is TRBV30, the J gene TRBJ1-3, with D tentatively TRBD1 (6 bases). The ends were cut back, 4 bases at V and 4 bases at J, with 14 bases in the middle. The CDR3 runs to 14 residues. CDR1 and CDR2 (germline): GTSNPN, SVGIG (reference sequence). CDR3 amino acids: CAWTPDSGGNTIYF. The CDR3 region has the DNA TGTGCCTGGACCCCGGACAGCGGAGGAAACACCATATATTTT.

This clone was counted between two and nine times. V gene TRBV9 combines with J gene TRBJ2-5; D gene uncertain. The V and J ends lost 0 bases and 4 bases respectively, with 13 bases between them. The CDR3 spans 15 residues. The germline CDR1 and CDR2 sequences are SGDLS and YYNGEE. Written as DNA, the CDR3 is TGTGCCAGCAGCGTAGATCCAGGTCCCCGAGAGACCCAGTACTTC. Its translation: CASSVDPGPRETQYF.

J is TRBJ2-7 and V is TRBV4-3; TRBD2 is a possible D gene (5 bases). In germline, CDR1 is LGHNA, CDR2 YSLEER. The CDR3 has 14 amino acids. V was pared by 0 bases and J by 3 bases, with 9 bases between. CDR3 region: CASSQDASGYEQYF. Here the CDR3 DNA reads TGCGCCAGCAGCCAAGACGCCAGCGGCTACGAGCAGTACTTC.

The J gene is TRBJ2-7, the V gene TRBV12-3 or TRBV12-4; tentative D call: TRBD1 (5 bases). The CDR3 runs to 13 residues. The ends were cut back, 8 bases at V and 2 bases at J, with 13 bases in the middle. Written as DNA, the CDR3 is TGTGCCAGCGGGTCGGACACCACCTACGAGCAGTACTTC. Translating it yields CASGSDTTYEQYF.

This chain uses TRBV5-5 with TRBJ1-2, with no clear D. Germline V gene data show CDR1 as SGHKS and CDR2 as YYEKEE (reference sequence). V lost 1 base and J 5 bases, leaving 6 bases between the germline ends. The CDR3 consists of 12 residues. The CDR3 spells CASSLTGYGYTF. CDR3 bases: TGTGCCAGCAGCTTGACTGGTTATGGCTACACCTTC.

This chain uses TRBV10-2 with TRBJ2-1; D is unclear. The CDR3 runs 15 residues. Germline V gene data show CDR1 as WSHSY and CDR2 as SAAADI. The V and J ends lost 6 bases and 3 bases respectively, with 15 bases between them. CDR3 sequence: CASSRVPRSYNEQFF. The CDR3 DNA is TGCGCCAGCAGCCGGGTCCCTAGAAGCTACAATGAGCAGTTCTTC.

CDR3 region: CASSIATGGSISGGYTF. CDR3 DNA sequence: TGTGCCAGCAGCATCGCGACAGGGGGGAGTATATCGGGAGGCTACACCTTC. The genes are TRBV9 and TRBJ1-2, with 9 bases that match TRBD1. The CDR3 is made up of 17 amino acids. The V gene end was trimmed by 4 bases and the J gene end by 8 bases; junction bases not matched to a gene: 18. Germline V CDR1 and CDR2: SGDLS, YYNGEE.

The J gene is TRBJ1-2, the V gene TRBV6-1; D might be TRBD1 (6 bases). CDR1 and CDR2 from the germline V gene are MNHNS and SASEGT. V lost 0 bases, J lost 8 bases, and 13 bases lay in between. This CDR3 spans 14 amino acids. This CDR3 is CASSEAQGFGGYTF. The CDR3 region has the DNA TGTGCCAGCAGTGAAGCGCAGGGGTTTGGCGGCTACACCTTC.

The CDR3 protein is CASSMELALFF. Written as DNA, the CDR3 is TGTGCCAGTAGTATGGAACTAGCTTTGTTCTTC. This rearrangement joins TRBV19 to TRBJ2-1; D may be TRBD2 (6 bases). CDR1 and CDR2 from the germline V gene are LNHDA and SQIVND (reference sequence). This CDR3 contains 11 residues. Trimming removed 3 bases from V and 15 bases from J, with 12 bases in between.

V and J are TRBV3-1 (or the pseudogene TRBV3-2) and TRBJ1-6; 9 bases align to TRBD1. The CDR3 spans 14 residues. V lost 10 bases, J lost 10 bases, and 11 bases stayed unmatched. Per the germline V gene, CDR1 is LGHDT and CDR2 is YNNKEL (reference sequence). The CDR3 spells CATSKQGAGSPLHF. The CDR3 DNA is TGTGCCACTTCAAAACAGGGGGCAGGATCACCCCTCCACTTT.

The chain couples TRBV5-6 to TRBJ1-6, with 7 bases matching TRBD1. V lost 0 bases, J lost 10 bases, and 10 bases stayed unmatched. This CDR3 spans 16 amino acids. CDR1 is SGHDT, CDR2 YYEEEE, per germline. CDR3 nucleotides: TGTGCCAGCAGCTTGGTAATGTCAGGGGGAGGATCACCCCTCCACTTT. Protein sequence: CASSLVMSGGGSPLHF.

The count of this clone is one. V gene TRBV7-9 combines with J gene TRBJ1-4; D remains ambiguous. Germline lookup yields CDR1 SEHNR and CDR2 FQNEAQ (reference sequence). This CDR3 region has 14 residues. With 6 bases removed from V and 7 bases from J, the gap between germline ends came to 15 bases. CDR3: CASSLRVGSEKLFF. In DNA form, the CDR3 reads TGTGCCAGCAGTCTGAGGGTGGGGAGTGAAAAACTGTTTTTT.

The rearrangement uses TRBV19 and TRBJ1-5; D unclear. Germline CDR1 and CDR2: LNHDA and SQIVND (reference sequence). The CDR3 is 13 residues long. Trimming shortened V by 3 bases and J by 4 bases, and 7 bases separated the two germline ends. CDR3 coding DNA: TGTGCCAGTAGTATTTATCGGAATCAGCCCCAGCATTTT. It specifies CASSIYRNQPQHF.

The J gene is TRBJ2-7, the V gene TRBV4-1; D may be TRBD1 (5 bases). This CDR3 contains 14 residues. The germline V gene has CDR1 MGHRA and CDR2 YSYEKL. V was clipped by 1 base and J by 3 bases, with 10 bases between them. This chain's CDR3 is CASSQAPQGYEQYV. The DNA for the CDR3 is TGCGCCAGCAGCCAAGCCCCTCAGGGCTACGAGCAGTACGTC.

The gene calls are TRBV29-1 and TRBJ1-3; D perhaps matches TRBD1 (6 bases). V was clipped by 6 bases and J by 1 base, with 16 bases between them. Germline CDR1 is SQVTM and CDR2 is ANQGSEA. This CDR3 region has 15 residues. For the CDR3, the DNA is TGCAGCGTGGACCACAGGGACCTTTCTGGAAACACCATATATTTT. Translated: CSVDHRDLSGNTIYF.

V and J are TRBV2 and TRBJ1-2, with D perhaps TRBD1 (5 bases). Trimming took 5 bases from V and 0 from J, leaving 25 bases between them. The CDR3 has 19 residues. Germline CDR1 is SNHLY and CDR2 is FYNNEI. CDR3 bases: TGTGCCAGCAGTAATCCCACTTCGGGGGGGGTTCGCTCTAACTATGGCTACACCTTC. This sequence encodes CASSNPTSGGVRSNYGYTF.

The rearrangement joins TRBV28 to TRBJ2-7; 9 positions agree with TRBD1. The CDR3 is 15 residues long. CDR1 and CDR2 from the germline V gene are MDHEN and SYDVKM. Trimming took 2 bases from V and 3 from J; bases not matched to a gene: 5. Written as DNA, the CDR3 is TGTGCCAGCAGTTTACTACAGGGGGCAATCTACGAGCAGTACTTC. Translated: CASSLLQGAIYEQYF.

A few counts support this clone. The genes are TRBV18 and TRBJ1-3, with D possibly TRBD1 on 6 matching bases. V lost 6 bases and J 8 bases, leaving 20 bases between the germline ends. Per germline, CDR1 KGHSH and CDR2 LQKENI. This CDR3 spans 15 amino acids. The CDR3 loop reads CASSLLGGGGDTIYF. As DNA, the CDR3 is TGTGCCAGCTCCCTCCTTGGAGGGGGGGGAGACACCATATATTTT.

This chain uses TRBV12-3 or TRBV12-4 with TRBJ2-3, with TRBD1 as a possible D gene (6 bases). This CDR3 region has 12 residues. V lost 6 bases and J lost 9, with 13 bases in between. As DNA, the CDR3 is TGTGCCAGCAGCTCAGCCGGGACAACGCAGTATTTT. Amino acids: CASSSAGTTQYF.